This T cell receptor beta chain was found in a study of shared clonotypes between healthy human individuals. Whole-study findings and limits: Since donors were few, the genetic and exposure-history diversity represented was limited. When compared with the clonotypes that were shared by all four sorted-subset donors, the non-shared clonotypes turned out to have lower generation probabilities.

The CDR3 contains 16 residues. V was shortened by 1 base and J by 3 bases, with 15 bases between the two germline ends. Germline V gene sequence: CDR1 SGHTA, CDR2 FQGNSA. Replicate PCRs from sorted subsets contained approximately 220 ng DNA, which is 29,000 or so T cell genomes. TCRdb keeps only in-frame clones here, not all; method: immunoSEQ multiplex PCR. Among around 940,000 clones listed, less than 85% were seen once. As to this clone: Its antigen is undetermined.

From CD4+ cells came CD45RA+ naive and CD45RA-negative memory subsets. The receptor was isolated from a man aged 18 to 30 in good health. Sequencing used memory CD4+ T cells sorted from blood. Subset noted: CD45RA-negative fraction. The chain couples TRBV7-2 to TRBJ1-1; the D gene is possibly TRBD1 (5 bases). CDR3 DNA sequence: TGTGCCAGCAGCTTAGACGGGACCGGCAGGGACACTGAAGCTTTCTTT. It yields the protein CASSLDGTGRDTEAFF.